This T cell receptor (beta chain) stems from a study of blood T cell repertoires in COVID-19. The wider study: Sites across the United States, Italy and Spain contributed samples from acute and convalescent COVID-19. Sample material is recorded as cDNA or gDNA derived from T cells, B-cell-depleted T cells, or PBMCs.

In the original processing: Reference gene primers were amplified, and this amplification served to estimate nucleated cell counts. Only in-frame clones appear in the TCRdb table, and some are missing; sequencing was by immunoSEQ multiplex PCR. The DNA was the basis for D and trimming; V, J and clone size are from that table. The sample comprises about 220,000 clones, over 60% of which are singletons, and more than 7% rests with the top ten. Germline assignment: CDR1 MNHNS and CDR2 SASEGT. The V and J ends lost 6 bases and 6 bases, in that order; junction bases with no gene match: 9. The CDR3 loop spans 15 amino acids.

The chain employs TRBV6-1 and TRBJ1-4; 8 bases fit TRBD1. Sequencing was carried out using peripheral blood. The receptor's source is a woman in her seventies with acute or convalescent COVID-19. The CDR3 region is CASSLGQAQHEKLFF. The CDR3 DNA reads TGTGCCAGCAGCTTGGGACAGGCACAACATGAAAAACTGTTTTTT.